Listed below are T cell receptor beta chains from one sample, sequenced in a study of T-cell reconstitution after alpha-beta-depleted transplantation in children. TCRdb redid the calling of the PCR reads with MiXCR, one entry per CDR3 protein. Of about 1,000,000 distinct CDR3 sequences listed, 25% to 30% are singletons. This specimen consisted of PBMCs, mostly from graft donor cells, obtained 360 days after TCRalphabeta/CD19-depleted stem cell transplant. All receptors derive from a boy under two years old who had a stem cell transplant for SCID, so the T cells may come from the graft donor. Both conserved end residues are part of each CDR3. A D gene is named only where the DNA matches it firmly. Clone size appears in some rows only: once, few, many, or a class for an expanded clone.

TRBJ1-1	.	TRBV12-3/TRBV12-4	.	CASSLMGEAFF	TGTGCCAGCAGTTTAATGGGGGAAGCTTTCTTT
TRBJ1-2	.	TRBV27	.	CASSSPGVPWGYTF	TGTGCCAGCAGTTCGCCGGGGGTCCCCTGGGGCTACACCTTC
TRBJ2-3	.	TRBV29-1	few	CTAGGASDTQYF	TGCACCGCCGGGGGAGCGTCAGATACGCAGTATTTT
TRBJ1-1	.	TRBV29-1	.	CSVQSGDTEAFF	TGCAGCGTTCAATCCGGGGACACTGAAGCTTTCTTT
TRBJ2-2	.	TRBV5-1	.	CASSFTSGELFF	TGCGCCAGCAGCTTTACAAGCGGGGAGCTGTTTTTT
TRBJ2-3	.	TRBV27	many	CASSLKAGILITDTQYF	TGTGCCAGCAGTTTAAAGGCAGGGATCCTTATCACAGATACGCAGTATTTT
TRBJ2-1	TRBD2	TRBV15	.	CATSRVRTSGGASYNEQFF	TGTGCCACCAGCAGAGTTAGGACTAGCGGGGGGGCGTCCTACAATGAGCAGTTCTTC
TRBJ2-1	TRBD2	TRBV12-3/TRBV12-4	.	CASSPSGGGFYNEQFF	TGTGCCAGCAGTCCGAGTGGCGGGGGGTTCTACAATGAGCAGTTCTTC
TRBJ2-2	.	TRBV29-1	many	CSVEDLTGELFF	TGCAGCGTTGAAGATCTCACCGGGGAGCTGTTTTTT
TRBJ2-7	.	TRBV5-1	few	CASSLAGDHYEQYF	TGCGCCAGCAGCTTGGCTGGCGATCACTACGAGCAGTACTTC
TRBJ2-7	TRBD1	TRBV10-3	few	CAIRNVDRDEQYF	TGTGCCATCCGAAACGTAGACAGGGACGAGCAGTACTTC
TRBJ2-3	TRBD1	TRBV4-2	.	CASSQGTGPYTDTQYF	TGTGCCAGCAGCCAGGGGACAGGGCCTTACACAGATACGCAGTATTTT
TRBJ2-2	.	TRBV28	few	CASSYHRGSNTGELFF	TGTGCCAGCAGTTACCATCGGGGGTCCAACACCGGGGAGCTGTTTTTT
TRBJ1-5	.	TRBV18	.	CASSITDRNQPQHF	TGTGCCAGCTCAATAACGGACAGAAATCAGCCCCAGCATTTT
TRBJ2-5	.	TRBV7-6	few	CASSLAGQGHKTQYF	TGTGCCAGCAGCTTAGCGGGTCAGGGTCATAAGACCCAGTACTTC
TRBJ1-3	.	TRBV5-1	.	CASSLAGQAGGNTIYF	TGCGCCAGCAGCTTGGCCGGCCAGGCGGGTGGAAACACCATATATTTT
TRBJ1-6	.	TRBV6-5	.	CASRTTGGPLHF	TGTGCCAGCAGGACGACTGGGGGGCCCCTCCACTTT
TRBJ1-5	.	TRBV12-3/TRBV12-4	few	CASSLWGSYQPQHF	TGTGCCAGCAGTTTGTGGGGGTCGTATCAGCCCCAGCATTTT
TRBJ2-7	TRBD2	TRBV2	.	CASSLGRVGGFSSYEQYF	TGTGCCAGCAGTTTGGGGAGGGTCGGCGGCTTCTCATCCTACGAGCAGTACTTC
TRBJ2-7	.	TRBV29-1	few	CSVITYEQYF	TGCAGCGTGATAACCTACGAGCAGTACTTC
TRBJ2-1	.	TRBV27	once	CASSPGILGNEQFF	TGTGCCAGCAGCCCTGGGATACTCGGGAATGAGCAGTTCTTC
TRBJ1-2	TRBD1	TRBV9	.	CASSVEPSRDRVKTF	TGTGCCAGCAGCGTAGAGCCCAGCCGGGACAGGGTAAAGACCTTC
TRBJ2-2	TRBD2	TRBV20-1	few	CSAREGLGAGAGELFF	TGCAGTGCTAGAGAAGGACTAGGCGCAGGCGCCGGGGAGCTGTTTTTT
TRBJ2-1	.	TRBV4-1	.	CASSQDRGRGNKLAYNEQFF	TGCGCCAGCAGCCAAGATCGGGGGCGGGGGAACAAACTTGCCTACAATGAGCAGTTCTTC
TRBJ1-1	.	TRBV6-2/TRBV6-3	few	CASSYAIEGNTEAFF	TGTGCCAGCAGTTACGCCATCGAGGGGAACACTGAAGCTTTCTTT
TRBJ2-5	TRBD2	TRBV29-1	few	CSVDPFDRGVTTQYF	TGCAGCGTTGACCCATTCGACCGGGGGGTGACGACCCAGTACTTC
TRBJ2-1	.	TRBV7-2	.	CASTRGSRPYNEQFF	TGTGCCAGCACCCGAGGGAGCAGACCCTACAATGAGCAGTTCTTC
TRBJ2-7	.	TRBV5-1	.	CASSLAFSPYEQYF	TGCGCCAGCAGCTTGGCCTTCAGTCCCTACGAGCAGTACTTC
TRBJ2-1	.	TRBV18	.	CASSRAAGSYNEQFF	TGTGCCAGCTCACGGGCGGCGGGCTCCTACAATGAGCAGTTCTTC
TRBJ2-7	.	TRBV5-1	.	CASSLVWGPSYEQYF	TGCGCCAGCAGCTTGGTATGGGGCCCCTCCTACGAGCAGTACTTC
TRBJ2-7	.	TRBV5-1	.	CASSFGQLGGEQYF	TGCGCCAGCAGCTTTGGGCAGCTTGGTGGAGAGCAGTACTTC
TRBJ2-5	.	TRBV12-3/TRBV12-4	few	CASRVEFQETQYF	TGTGCCAGCAGAGTGGAGTTTCAAGAGACCCAGTACTTC
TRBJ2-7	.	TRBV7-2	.	CASRSPYGDYEQYF	TGTGCCAGCAGATCTCCTTATGGCGACTACGAGCAGTACTTC
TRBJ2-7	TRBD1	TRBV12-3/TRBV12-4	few	CASRTGTGDYEQYF	TGTGCCAGCAGGACCGGGACAGGAGACTACGAGCAGTACTTC
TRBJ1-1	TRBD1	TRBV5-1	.	CASSSRTGREAFF	TGCGCCAGCAGCTCCCGGACAGGCCGGGAAGCTTTCTTT
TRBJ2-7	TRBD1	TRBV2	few	CASSNVGQGYYEQYF	TGTGCCAGCAGTAACGTAGGACAGGGATACTACGAGCAGTACTTC
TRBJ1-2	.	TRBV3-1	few	CASRPEDRGYGYTF	TGTGCCAGCAGGCCCGAGGACAGAGGCTATGGCTACACCTTC
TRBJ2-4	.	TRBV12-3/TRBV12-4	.	CASSFRVPINIQYF	TGTGCCAGCAGTTTCAGGGTCCCTATAAACATTCAGTACTTC
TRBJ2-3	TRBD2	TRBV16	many	CASSRLLAGGSTDTQYF	TGTGCCAGCAGCCGCCTCCTAGCGGGGGGTTCCACAGATACGCAGTATTTT
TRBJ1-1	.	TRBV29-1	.	CSVGIYTEAFF	TGCAGCGTCGGGATTTACACTGAAGCTTTCTTT
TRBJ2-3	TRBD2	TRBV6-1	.	CASSSPRGARTDTQYF	TGTGCCAGCAGTAGCCCGCGGGGGGCTCGCACAGATACGCAGTATTTT
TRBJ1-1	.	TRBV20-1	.	CSASVGPLNTEAFF	TGCAGTGCTTCTGTGGGACCCCTGAACACTGAAGCTTTCTTT
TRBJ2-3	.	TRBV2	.	CASSDGTSTDTQYF	TGTGCCAGCAGTGATGGGACTAGCACAGATACGCAGTATTTT
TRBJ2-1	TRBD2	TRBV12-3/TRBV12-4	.	CASAFGPLAGGLYNEQFF	TGTGCCAGCGCTTTCGGGCCCCTAGCGGGGGGTTTGTACAATGAGCAGTTCTTC
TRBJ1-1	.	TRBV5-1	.	CASSFLGLAEAFF	TGCGCCAGCAGCTTTCTGGGTTTGGCTGAAGCTTTCTTT
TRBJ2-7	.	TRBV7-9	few	CASSSREPGYEQYF	TGTGCCAGCAGCTCCCGAGAACCTGGCTACGAGCAGTACTTC
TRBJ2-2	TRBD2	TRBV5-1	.	CASSLELAGTGELFF	TGCGCCAGCAGCTTGGAGCTAGCGGGTACCGGGGAGCTGTTTTTT
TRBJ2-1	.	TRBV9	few	CASSPQPSQGNEQFF	TGTGCCAGCAGCCCACAACCATCCCAGGGGAATGAGCAGTTCTTC
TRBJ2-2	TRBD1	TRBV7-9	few	CASSLAQGVTNTGELFF	TGTGCCAGCAGCTTAGCACAGGGGGTGACGAACACCGGGGAGCTGTTTTTT
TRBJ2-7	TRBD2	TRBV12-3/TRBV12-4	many	CASSRTSGGSYEQYF	TGTGCCAGCAGCCGGACTAGCGGGGGGTCCTACGAGCAGTACTTC
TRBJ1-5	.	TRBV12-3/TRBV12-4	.	CASSPGRVNQPQHF	TGTGCCAGCAGTCCCGGGAGGGTCAATCAGCCCCAGCATTTT
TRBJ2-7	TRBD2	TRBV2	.	CASGWASGAYEQYF	TGTGCCAGCGGTTGGGCTAGCGGGGCCTACGAGCAGTACTTC
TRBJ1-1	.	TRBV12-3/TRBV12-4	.	CASSLGSWAFF	TGTGCCAGCAGTTTGGGGAGTTGGGCTTTCTTT
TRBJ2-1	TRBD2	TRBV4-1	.	CASSQDFVRHGGEFF	TGCGCCAGCAGCCAAGATTTCGTCCGACACGGGGGGGAGTTCTTC
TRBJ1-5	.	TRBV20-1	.	CSARDSSFQHF	TGCAGTGCTAGAGATTCGAGTTTCCAGCATTTT
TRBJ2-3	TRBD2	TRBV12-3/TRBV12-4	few	CASSLYGGADTQYF	TGTGCCAGCAGTTTATACGGGGGGGCGGATACGCAGTATTTT
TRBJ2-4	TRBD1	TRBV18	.	CASSPGTGASYF	TGTGCCAGCTCACCGGGAACAGGGGCATCGTACTTC
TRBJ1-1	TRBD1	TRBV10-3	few	CAISESGRTGIHTEAFF	TGTGCCATCAGTGAGTCCGGGCGGACAGGAATTCACACTGAAGCTTTCTTT